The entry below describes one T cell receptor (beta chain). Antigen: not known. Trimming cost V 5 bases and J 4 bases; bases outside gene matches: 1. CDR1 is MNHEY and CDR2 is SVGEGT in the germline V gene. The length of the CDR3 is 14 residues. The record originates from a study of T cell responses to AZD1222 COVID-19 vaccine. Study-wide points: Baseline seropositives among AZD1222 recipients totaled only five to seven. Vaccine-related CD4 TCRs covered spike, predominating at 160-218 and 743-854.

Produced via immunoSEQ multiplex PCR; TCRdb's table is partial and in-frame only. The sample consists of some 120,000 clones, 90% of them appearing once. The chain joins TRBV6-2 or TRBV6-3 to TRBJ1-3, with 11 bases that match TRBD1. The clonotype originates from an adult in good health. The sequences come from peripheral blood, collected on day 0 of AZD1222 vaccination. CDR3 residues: CASSGQGAGNTIYF. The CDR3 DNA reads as TGTGCCAGCAGTGGACAGGGGGCCGGAAACACCATATATTTT.